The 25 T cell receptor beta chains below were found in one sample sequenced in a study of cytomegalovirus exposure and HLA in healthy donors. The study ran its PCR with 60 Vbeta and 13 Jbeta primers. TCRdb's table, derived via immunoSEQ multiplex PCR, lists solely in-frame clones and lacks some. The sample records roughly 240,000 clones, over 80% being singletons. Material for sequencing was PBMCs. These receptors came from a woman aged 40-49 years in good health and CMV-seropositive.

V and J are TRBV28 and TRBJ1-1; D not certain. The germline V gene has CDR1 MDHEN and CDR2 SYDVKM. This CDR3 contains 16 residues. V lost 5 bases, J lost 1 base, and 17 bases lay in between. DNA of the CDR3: TGTGCCAGCAGTCCAATGCTGTTTCGGGGGAACACTGAAGCTTTCTTT. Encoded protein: CASSPMLFRGNTEAFF. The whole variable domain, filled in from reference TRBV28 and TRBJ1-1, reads DVKVTQSSRYLVKRTGEKVFLECVQDMDHENMFWYRQDPGLGLRLIYFSYDVKMKEKGDIPEGYSVSREKKERFSLILESASTNQTSMYLCASSPMLFRGNTEAFFGQGTRLTVV.

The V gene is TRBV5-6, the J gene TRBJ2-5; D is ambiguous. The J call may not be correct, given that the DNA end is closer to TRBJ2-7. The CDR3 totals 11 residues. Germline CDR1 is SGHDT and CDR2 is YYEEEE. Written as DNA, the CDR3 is TGTGCCAGCAGCTTGGGAAACGAGCAGTACTTC. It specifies CASSLGNEQYF.

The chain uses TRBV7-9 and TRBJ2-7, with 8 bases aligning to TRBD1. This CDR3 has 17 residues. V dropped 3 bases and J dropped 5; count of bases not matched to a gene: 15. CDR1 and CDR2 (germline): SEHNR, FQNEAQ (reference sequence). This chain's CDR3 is CASSFFGGGQGSNEQYF. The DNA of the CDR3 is TGTGCCAGCAGCTTCTTTGGGGGCGGACAGGGCAGCAACGAGCAGTACTTC.

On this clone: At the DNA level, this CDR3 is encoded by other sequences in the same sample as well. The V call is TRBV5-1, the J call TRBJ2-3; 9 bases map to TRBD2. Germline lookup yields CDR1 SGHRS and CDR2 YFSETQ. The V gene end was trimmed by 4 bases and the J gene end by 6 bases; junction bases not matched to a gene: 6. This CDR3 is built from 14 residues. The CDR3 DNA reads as TGCGCCAGCAGCCGGGGACTAGCATCCGATACGCAGTATTTT. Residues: CASSRGLASDTQYF.

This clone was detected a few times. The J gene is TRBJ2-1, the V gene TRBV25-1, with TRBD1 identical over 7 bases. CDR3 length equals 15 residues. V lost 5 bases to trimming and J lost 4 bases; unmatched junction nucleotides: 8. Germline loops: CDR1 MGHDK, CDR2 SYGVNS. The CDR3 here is CASSPGQAGYNEQFF. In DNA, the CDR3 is TGTGCCAGCAGTCCCGGACAGGCAGGATACAATGAGCAGTTCTTC.

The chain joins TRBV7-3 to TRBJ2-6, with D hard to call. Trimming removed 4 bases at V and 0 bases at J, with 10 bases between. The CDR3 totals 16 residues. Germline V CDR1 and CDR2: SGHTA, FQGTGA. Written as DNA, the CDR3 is TGTGCCAGCAGCTCAGGCCTCTCCTCTGGGGCCAACGTCCTGACTTTC. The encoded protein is CASSSGLSSGANVLTF.

Written as DNA, the CDR3 is TGTGCCAGCAGTGCGCAGGCGAACACAGATACGCAGTATTTT. This encodes CASSAQANTDTQYF. V gene TRBV6-1 combines with J gene TRBJ2-3, with D hard to call. The V and J ends lost 4 bases and 2 bases respectively, with 10 bases between them. Germline V gene data show CDR1 as MNHNS and CDR2 as SASEGT. This CDR3 region has 14 residues.

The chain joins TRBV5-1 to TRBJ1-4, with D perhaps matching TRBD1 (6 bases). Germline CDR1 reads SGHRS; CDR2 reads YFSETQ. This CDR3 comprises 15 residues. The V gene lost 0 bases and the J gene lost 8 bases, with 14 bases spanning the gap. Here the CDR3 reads CASSLGGTKEEKLFF. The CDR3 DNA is TGCGCCAGCAGCTTGGGAGGGACAAAGGAAGAAAAACTGTTTTTT.

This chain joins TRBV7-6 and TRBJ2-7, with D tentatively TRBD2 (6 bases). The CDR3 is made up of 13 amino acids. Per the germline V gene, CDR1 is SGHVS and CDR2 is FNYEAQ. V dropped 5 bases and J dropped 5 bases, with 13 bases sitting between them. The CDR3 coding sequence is TGTGCCAGCAGCCCCGCCGGAGGGCACGAGCAGTACTTC. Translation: CASSPAGGHEQYF.

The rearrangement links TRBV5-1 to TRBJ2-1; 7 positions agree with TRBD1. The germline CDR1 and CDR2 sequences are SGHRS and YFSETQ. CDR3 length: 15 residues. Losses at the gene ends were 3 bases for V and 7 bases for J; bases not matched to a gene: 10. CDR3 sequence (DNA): TGCGCCAGCAGCTATTCCGGGACAGCCGGGAATGAGCAGTTCTTC. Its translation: CASSYSGTAGNEQFF.

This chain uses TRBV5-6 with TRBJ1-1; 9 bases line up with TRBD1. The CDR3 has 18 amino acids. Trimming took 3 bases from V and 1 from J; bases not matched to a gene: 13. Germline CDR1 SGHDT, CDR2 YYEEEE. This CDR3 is CASSSMIWEQGANTEAFF. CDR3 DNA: TGTGCCAGCAGCTCGATGATATGGGAACAGGGGGCGAACACTGAAGCTTTCTTT.

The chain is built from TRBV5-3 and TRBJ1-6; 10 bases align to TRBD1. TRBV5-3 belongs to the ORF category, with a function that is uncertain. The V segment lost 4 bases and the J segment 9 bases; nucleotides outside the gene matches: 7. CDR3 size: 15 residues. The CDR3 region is CARSRRQGAPSPLHF. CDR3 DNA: TGTGCCAGAAGCCGGAGACAGGGGGCTCCTTCACCCCTCCACTTT.

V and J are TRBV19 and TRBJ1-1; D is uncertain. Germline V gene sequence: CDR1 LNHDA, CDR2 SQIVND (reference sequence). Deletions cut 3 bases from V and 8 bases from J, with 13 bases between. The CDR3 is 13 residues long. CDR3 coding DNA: TGTGCCAGTAGTATGATAGCCCAGAGGGAAGCTTTCTTT. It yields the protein CASSMIAQREAFF.

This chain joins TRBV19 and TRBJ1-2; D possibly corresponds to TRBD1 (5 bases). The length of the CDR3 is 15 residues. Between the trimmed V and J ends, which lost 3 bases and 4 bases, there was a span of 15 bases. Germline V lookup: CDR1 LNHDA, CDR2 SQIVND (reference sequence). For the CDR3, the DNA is TGTGCCAGTAGTATTGCAGGGATGAAATCCTATGGCTACACCTTC. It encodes CASSIAGMKSYGYTF.

The CDR3 DNA is TGCACCAGCAGTAAAGCCGCTACTAGCGGGTTTTATTGTACAGATACGCAGTATTTT. Translating it yields CTSSKAATSGFYCTDTQYF. The chain recombines TRBV1 with TRBJ2-3; the table gives TRBD2 as D, unverified against the DNA. TRBV1 is recorded as a pseudogene. This CDR3 has 19 residues.

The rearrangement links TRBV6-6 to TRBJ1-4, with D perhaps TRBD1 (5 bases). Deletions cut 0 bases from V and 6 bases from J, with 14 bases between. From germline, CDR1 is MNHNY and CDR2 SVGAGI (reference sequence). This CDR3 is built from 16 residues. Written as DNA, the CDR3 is TGTGCCAGCAGTTACTCTAGGGCAGGGTTTGATGAAAAACTGTTTTTT. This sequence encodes CASSYSRAGFDEKLFF.

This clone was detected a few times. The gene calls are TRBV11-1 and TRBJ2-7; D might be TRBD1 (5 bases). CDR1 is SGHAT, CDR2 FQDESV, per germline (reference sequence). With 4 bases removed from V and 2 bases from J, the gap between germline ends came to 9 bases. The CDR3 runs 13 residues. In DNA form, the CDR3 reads TGTGCCAGCAGCTGGGGCAGAGCCTACGAGCAGTACTTC. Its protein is CASSWGRAYEQYF.

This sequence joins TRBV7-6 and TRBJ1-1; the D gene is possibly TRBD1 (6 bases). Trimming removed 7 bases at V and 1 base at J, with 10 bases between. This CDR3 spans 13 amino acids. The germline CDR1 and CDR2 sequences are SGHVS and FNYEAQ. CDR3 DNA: TGTGCCAGCACATTGGGACAGAACACTGAAGCTTTCTTT. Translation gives CASTLGQNTEAFF.

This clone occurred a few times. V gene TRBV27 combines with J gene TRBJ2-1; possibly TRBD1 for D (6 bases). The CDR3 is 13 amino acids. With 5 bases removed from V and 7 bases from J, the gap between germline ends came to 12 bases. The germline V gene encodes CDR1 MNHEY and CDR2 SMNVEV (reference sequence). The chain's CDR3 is CASSLMGANEQFF. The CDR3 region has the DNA TGTGCCAGCAGTCTCATGGGGGCTAATGAGCAGTTCTTC.

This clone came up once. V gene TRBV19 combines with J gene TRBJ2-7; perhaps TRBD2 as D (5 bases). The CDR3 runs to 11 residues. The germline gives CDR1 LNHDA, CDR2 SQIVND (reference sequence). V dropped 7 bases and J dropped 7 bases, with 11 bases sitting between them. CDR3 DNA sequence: TGTGCCAGTAATGCGGGCGGGGAGCAGTACTTC. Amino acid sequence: CASNAGGEQYF.

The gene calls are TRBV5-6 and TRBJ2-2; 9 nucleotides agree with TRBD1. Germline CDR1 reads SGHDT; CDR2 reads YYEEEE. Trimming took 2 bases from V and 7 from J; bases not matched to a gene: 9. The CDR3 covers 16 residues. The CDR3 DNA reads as TGTGCCAGCAGCTTAATAACAGGGGGCGGCCTCGGGGAGCTGTTTTTT. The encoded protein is CASSLITGGGLGELFF.

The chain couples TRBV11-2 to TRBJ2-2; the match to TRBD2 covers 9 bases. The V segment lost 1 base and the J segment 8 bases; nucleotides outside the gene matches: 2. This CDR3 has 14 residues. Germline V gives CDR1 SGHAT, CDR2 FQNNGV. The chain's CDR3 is CASSLVSGSGELFF. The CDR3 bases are TGTGCCAGCAGCTTAGTTAGCGGGAGTGGGGAGCTGTTTTTT. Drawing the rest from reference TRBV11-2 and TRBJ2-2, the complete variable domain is EAGVAQSPRYKIIEKRQSVAFWCNPISGHATLYWYQQILGQGPKLLIQFQNNGVVDDSQLPKDRFSAERLKGVDSTLKIQPAKLEDSAVYLCASSLVSGSGELFFGEGSRLTVL.

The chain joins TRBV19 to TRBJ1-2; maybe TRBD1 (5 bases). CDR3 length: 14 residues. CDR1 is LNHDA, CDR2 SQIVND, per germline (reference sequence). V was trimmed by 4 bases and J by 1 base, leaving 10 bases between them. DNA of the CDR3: TGTGCCAGTAGTACTGGTACAGGTAACTATGGCTACACCTTC. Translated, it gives CASSTGTGNYGYTF.

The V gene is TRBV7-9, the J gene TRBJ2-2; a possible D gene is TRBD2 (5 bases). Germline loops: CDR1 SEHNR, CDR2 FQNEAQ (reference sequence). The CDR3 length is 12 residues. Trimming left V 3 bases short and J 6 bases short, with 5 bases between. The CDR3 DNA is TGTGCCAGCAGCTTGGAGGCCGGGGAGCTGTTTTTT. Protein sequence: CASSLEAGELFF.

The CDR3 DNA reads as TGTGCAAGTCGCTTAGAAAAAGCGGGAGAACACACAGATACGCAGTATTTT. Residues: CASRLEKAGEHTDTQYF. The chain employs TRBV12-2 and TRBJ2-3; whether TRBD2, the table's D call, matches the DNA was not checked. TRBV12-2 is noted as a pseudogene. The CDR3 spans 17 residues.